Shown below are 25 T cell receptor beta chains from a single sample sequenced in a study of CD8+ T cells in alopecia areata. Treatment indicated: oral pan-JAK inhibitor, 5-10 mg twice daily. Sequencing templates came from extracted RNA that was reverse transcribed into cDNA. Generated by immunoSEQ multiplex PCR, the TCRdb table keeps only in-frame clones and is missing some. This sample has around 150,000 clones, with 60% found just once. Sequenced here: CD4+ T cells sorted from blood, sampled at week 24, from a patient treated with tofacitinib. Source of these receptors: a human donor with alopecia areata.

The chain recombines TRBV5-1 with TRBJ2-2; 13 bases fit TRBD2. Germline trimming cut 4 bases from V and 2 bases from J; bases unmatched to any gene: 11. Per germline, CDR1 SGHRS and CDR2 YFSETQ. The CDR3 extends over 19 amino acids. The chain's CDR3 is CASSTHRTSGGPNTGELFF. DNA of the CDR3: TGCGCCAGCAGCACGCACCGGACTAGCGGGGGCCCTAACACCGGGGAGCTGTTTTTT.

This sequence joins TRBV6-5 and TRBJ2-7, with TRBD1 matching 7 bases. Losses at the gene ends were 5 bases for V and 1 base for J; bases not matched to a gene: 5. Per germline, CDR1 MNHEY and CDR2 SVGAGI. This CDR3 spans 14 amino acids. The CDR3 is CASSRHRGSYEQYF. For the CDR3, the DNA is TGTGCCAGCAGTCGACACAGGGGTTCCTACGAGCAGTACTTC.

In its sample, this clone was seen a few times. The V gene is TRBV11-2, the J gene TRBJ2-2; D remains ambiguous. Germline-derived CDR1 and CDR2 are SGHAT and FQNNGV. CDR3 length: 13 residues. V shed 2 bases and J shed 3 bases, with 4 bases lying between them. The CDR3 nucleotides read TGTGCCAGCAGCTTAATCGACACCGGGGAGCTGTTTTTT. It yields the protein CASSLIDTGELFF.

The count of this clone is one. The chain is built from TRBV11-2 and TRBJ2-3; no clear D. The germline V and J ends were trimmed by 1 base and 1 base, with 3 bases remaining between them. CDR3 length: 13 amino acids. The germline V gene has CDR1 SGHAT and CDR2 FQNNGV. For the CDR3, the DNA is TGTGCCAGCAGCTTAGCCGGCACAGATACGCAGTATTTT. Its protein product is CASSLAGTDTQYF.

This clone was detected only a few times. The chain links TRBV5-1 to TRBJ2-5; no reliable D call. Germline values: CDR1 SGHRS, CDR2 YFSETQ. V was shortened by 3 bases and J by 5 bases, with 14 bases between the two germline ends. The CDR3 runs 14 residues. The CDR3 loop reads CASSWGSRSETQYF. The CDR3 nucleotides read TGCGCCAGCAGCTGGGGTTCGCGGTCGGAGACCCAGTACTTC.

The chain recombines TRBV14 with TRBJ2-5; the D gene could be TRBD1 or TRBD2 (5 bases each). The germline V gene has CDR1 SGHDN and CDR2 FVKESK. This CDR3 is built from 15 residues. V lost 2 bases to trimming and J lost 4 bases, with 14 bases between them. The CDR3 region is CASSQPPGPPETQYF. The CDR3, as DNA: TGTGCCAGCAGCCAACCGCCGGGACCCCCAGAGACCCAGTACTTC.

The V call is TRBV2, the J call TRBJ1-5, with 7 positions matching TRBD1. This CDR3 comprises 18 residues. The germline V gene encodes CDR1 SNHLY and CDR2 FYNNEI. The ends lost 0 bases at V and 6 bases at J; junction bases unmatched: 14. CDR3 nucleotides: TGTGCCAGCAGTGAAGCAAGCAGGGGGGGCGTTAAGGGTCAGCCCCAGCATTTT. Translated: CASSEASRGGVKGQPQHF.

This chain uses TRBV18 with TRBJ1-5; TRBD1 matches 7 bases. The CDR3 spans 18 residues. Germline lookup yields CDR1 KGHSH and CDR2 LQKENI. With V trimmed by 3 bases and J by 1 base, 12 bases remained unmatched. CDR3 in DNA: TGTGCCAGCTCACCGGTCCCGCCCGGGACAGCGAGCAATCAGCCCCAGCATTTT. Translated: CASSPVPPGTASNQPQHF.

This clone has a count of ten or more. The V gene is TRBV2, the J gene TRBJ2-7, with 7 positions matching TRBD1. Germline V lookup: CDR1 SNHLY, CDR2 FYNNEI. The V segment lost 11 bases and the J segment 0 bases; nucleotides outside the gene matches: 7. The CDR3 sequence is 13 residues long. CDR3 loop: CALIDRDSYEQYF. The CDR3 bases are TGTGCCTTAATTGACAGGGACTCCTACGAGCAGTACTTC.

This clone was seen a single time. The rearrangement uses TRBV12-5 and TRBJ1-6; tentatively, D is TRBD1 (5 bases). Trimming took off 7 bases at V and 2 bases at J, with 12 bases between the two ends. The CDR3 sequence is 15 residues long. Germline V gene lookup returns CDR1 LGHNT and CDR2 FRNRAP. CDR3 loop: CASASGETYNSPLHF. CDR3 DNA: TGTGCTAGTGCCTCGGGGGAGACCTATAATTCACCCCTCCACTTT.

The rearrangement uses TRBV6-1 and TRBJ1-5; TRBD1 is a possible D gene (5 bases). Per germline, CDR1 MNHNS and CDR2 SASEGT. The ends were cut back, 6 bases at V and 5 bases at J, with 14 bases in the middle. This CDR3 has 14 amino acids. This chain's CDR3 is CASRLAGPDQPQHF. The CDR3 coding sequence is TGTGCCAGCAGGTTGGCAGGGCCTGATCAGCCCCAGCATTTT.

This clone was detected only a few times. The chain links TRBV18 to TRBJ1-1, with a tentative D call TRBD1 (5 bases). V lost 2 bases to trimming and J lost 4 bases, with 8 bases between them. This CDR3 is built from 13 residues. CDR1 and CDR2 from the germline V gene are KGHSH and LQKENI. The DNA for the CDR3 is TGTGCCAGCTCACCAATCAGGGCCACTGAAGCTTTCTTT. Protein: CASSPIRATEAFF.

The chain employs TRBV30 and TRBJ2-3; 7 nucleotides line up with TRBD2. Germline values: CDR1 GTSNPN, CDR2 SVGIG (reference sequence). This CDR3 contains 14 residues. V dropped 1 base and J dropped 0; count of bases not matched to a gene: 1. The CDR3 DNA sequence: TGTGCCTGGAGTGAACTAGCGAGCACAGATACGCAGTATTTT. Translating it yields CAWSELASTDTQYF. The complete variable domain, with remaining parts taken from reference TRBV30 and TRBJ2-3, reads SQTIHQWPATLVQPVGSPLSLECTVEGTSNPNLYWYRQAAGRGLQLLFYSVGIGQISSEVPQNLSASRPQDRQFILSSKKLLLSDSGFYLCAWSELASTDTQYFGPGTRLTVL.

This clone turned up a few times. V and J are TRBV11-2 and TRBJ2-3; D remains ambiguous. Trimming removed 0 bases from V and 8 bases from J, with 12 bases in between. There are 14 residues in the CDR3. Germline CDR1 is SGHAT and CDR2 is FQNNGV. In DNA form, the CDR3 reads TGTGCCAGCAGCTTAGATAGACCACCAGTTACGCAGTATTTT. This gives the protein CASSLDRPPVTQYF. The full variable domain, rest sourced from reference TRBV11-2 and TRBJ2-3, is EAGVAQSPRYKIIEKRQSVAFWCNPISGHATLYWYQQILGQGPKLLIQFQNNGVVDDSQLPKDRFSAERLKGVDSTLKIQPAKLEDSAVYLCASSLDRPPVTQYFGPGTRLTVL.

This clone was seen more than once but under ten times. The chain has TRBV19 and TRBJ1-2; 11 bases line up with TRBD1. The V and J ends lost 6 bases and 7 bases, in that order; junction bases with no gene match: 10. In germline, CDR1 is LNHDA, CDR2 SQIVND (reference sequence). The CDR3 is made up of 15 amino acids. The CDR3 region has the DNA TGTGCCAGTAGGGGAACTGGGACAGGGGGACGTGGCTACACCTTC. Translating gives CASRGTGTGGRGYTF. Filled out from reference TRBV19 and TRBJ1-2, the complete variable domain reads DGGITQSPKYLFRKEGQNVTLSCEQNLNHDAMYWYRQDPGQGLRLIYYSQIVNDFQKGDIAEGYSVSREKKESFPLTVTSAQKNPTAFYLCASRGTGTGGRGYTFGSGTRLTVV.

This chain joins TRBV11-2 and TRBJ2-7, with D perhaps TRBD2 (5 bases). V lost 2 bases, J lost 7 bases, and 15 bases lay in between. Germline V CDR1 and CDR2: SGHAT, FQNNGV. The CDR3 has 14 residues. Written as DNA, the CDR3 is TGTGCCAGCAGCTTATCTGGGAGATTGGGAGAGCAGTACTTC. Residues: CASSLSGRLGEQYF.

This clone occurred once. This chain joins TRBV30 and TRBJ2-5; 7 nucleotides align to TRBD1. The CDR3 consists of 12 residues. Looked up from germline, CDR1 is GTSNPN and CDR2 is SVGIG (reference sequence). After removal of 5 bases from V and 1 base from J, the junction contained 1 base not matched to a gene. CDR3 loop: CAWGTVQETQYF. The CDR3 nucleotides are TGTGCCTGGGGGACAGTCCAAGAGACCCAGTACTTC.

Written as DNA, the CDR3 is TGCGCCAGCAGCTACGACAGCACCTACGAGCAGTACTTC. Its translation: CASSYDSTYEQYF. The V and J genes are TRBV5-1 and TRBJ2-7; D may be TRBD1 (5 bases). Germline CDR1 and CDR2: SGHRS and YFSETQ. Trimming shortened V by 3 bases and J by 2 bases, and 9 bases separated the two germline ends. The CDR3 extends over 13 amino acids.

This clone occurred a few times. The chain couples TRBV29-1 to TRBJ1-2; D unclear. CDR1 is SQVTM and CDR2 is ANQGSEA in the germline V gene. The CDR3 length is 12 residues. Between the trimmed V and J ends, which lost 4 bases and 9 bases, there was a span of 15 bases. CDR3: CSVASTQVSYTF. In nucleotides, the CDR3 is TGCAGCGTTGCTTCGACGCAGGTTAGCTACACCTTC.

The chain is built from TRBV6-5 and TRBJ1-2, with D possibly TRBD1 on 5 matching bases. Trimming cost V 2 bases and J 6 bases, with 10 bases left between them. The CDR3 loop spans 13 amino acids. Germline loops: CDR1 MNHEY, CDR2 SVGAGI. DNA for the CDR3: TGTGCCAGCAGTTACGGGGGGGTGGATGGCTACACCTTC. It specifies CASSYGGVDGYTF.

This chain links TRBV7-9 with TRBJ2-7; 7 bases are shared with TRBD1. V was pared by 2 bases and J by 4 bases, with 11 bases of the junction left unmatched. This CDR3 spans 16 amino acids. Germline V CDR1 and CDR2: SEHNR, FQNEAQ (reference sequence). The CDR3 DNA reads as TGTGCCAGCAGCTTAAACCGGGACAGTTTAAAGTACGAGCAGTACTTC. Its translation: CASSLNRDSLKYEQYF.

The CDR3 loop reads CSASFGNEQFF. In DNA, the CDR3 is TGCAGCGCCTCCTTTGGCAATGAGCAGTTCTTC. The V gene is TRBV29-1, the J gene TRBJ2-1, with unresolved D. The germline V gene encodes CDR1 SQVTM and CDR2 ANQGSEA. The CDR3 covers 11 residues. V was pared by 7 bases and J by 6 bases, with 10 bases between.

This clone was seen just once. This chain joins TRBV2 and TRBJ2-7; weak D call: TRBD1 (6 bases). The CDR3 is 14 amino acids. Trimming took off 7 bases at V and 1 base at J, with 14 bases between the two ends. Germline V gene sequence: CDR1 SNHLY, CDR2 FYNNEI. As DNA, the CDR3 is TGTGCCAGCATGTCCGGGACACCATCCTACGAGCAGTACTTC. This sequence encodes CASMSGTPSYEQYF.

The chain has TRBV4-1 and TRBJ2-3, with 9 bases lining up with TRBD1. The CDR3 consists of 15 residues. The V segment lost 5 bases and the J segment 5 bases; nucleotides outside the gene matches: 8. Germline CDR1 and CDR2: MGHRA and YSYEKL. In DNA form, the CDR3 reads TGCGCCAGCAGCGCAACGGGACAGGGAGTAGATACGCAGTATTTT. Translation gives CASSATGQGVDTQYF.

The chain couples TRBV7-2 to TRBJ1-2; 9 bases are a match to TRBD1. J was trimmed by 8 bases and V by 5 bases; bases with no gene match: 15. CDR1 and CDR2 from the germline V gene are SGHTA and FQGNSA. The CDR3 runs 16 residues. DNA of the CDR3: TGTGCCAGCAGCATACCCCCGGGACAGGGATTCGGCGGCTACACCTTC. It codes for CASSIPPGQGFGGYTF.